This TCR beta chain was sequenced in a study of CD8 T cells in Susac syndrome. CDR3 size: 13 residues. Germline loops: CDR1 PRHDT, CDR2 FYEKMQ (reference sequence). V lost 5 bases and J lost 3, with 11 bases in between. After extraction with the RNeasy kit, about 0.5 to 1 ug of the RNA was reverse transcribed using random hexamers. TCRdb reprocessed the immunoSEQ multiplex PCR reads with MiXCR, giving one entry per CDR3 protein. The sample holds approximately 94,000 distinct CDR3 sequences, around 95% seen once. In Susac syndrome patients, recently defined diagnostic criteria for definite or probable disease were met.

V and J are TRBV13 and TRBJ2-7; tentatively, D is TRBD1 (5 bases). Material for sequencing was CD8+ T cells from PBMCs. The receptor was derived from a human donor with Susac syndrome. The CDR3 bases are TGTGCCAGCAGCGGATTACAGGACTACGAGCAGTACTTC. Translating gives CASSGLQDYEQYF.